This TCR beta chain derives from a study of blood T cell repertoires in COVID-19. Germline CDR1 and CDR2: KGHSH and LQKENI. The CDR3 has 15 amino acids. V gave up 3 bases and J gave up 7 bases; unmatched junction bases: 8. TCRdb's copy holds only in-frame clones and misses some; the assay was immunoSEQ multiplex PCR. Of about 68,000 clones in the sample, 84% were seen once. Sequenced: peripheral blood. This clonotype originated in a man aged 45-65 years with active COVID-19. The chain carries TRBV18 and TRBJ2-7; TRBD1 aligns across 11 bases. The CDR3 is CASSPSDRGPREQYF. The DNA of the CDR3 is TGTGCCAGCTCACCCTCGGACAGGGGGCCACGGGAGCAGTACTTC.